Presented here are 28 T cell receptor beta chains from one specimen sequenced in a study of T-cell memory formation after mild COVID-19. TCRdb re-called the 5' RACE reads with MiXCR, one entry per CDR3 protein. The sample includes more than 300,000 distinct CDR3 sequences, around 20% of them seen just once. Sequencing was carried out using PBMCs or a T cell subset sorted from them (not recorded which). The receptors originated from a man aged 18 to 30 who had mild COVID-19 (a few samples of this study predate the infection). Cell type and time point are not known.

This clonotype turned up a few times. This chain uses TRBV5-1 with TRBJ2-3; 11 bases agree with TRBD2. The CDR3 runs 17 residues. After removal of 0 bases from V and 6 bases from J, the junction contained 9 bases not matched to a gene. Germline lookup yields CDR1 SGHRS and CDR2 YFSETQ. Here the CDR3 DNA reads TGCGCCAGCAGCTTGGGGCCTACTAGCGGGGGCCGGGATACGCAGTATTTT. Its translation is CASSLGPTSGGRDTQYF.

V is TRBV25-1 and J is TRBJ2-7; TRBD2 agrees at 10 bases. Trimming cost V 3 bases and J 5 bases; bases outside gene matches: 4. CDR1 MGHDK and CDR2 SYGVNS come from the germline V gene. This CDR3 region has 14 residues. The CDR3 is CASSDSGGINEQYF. The DNA for the CDR3 is TGTGCCAGCAGTGATAGCGGGGGGATCAACGAGCAGTACTTC.

V gene TRBV7-8 combines with J gene TRBJ1-5, with 9 bases fitting TRBD1. The CDR3 runs to 15 residues. Losses at the gene ends were 6 bases for V and 6 bases for J; bases not matched to a gene: 9. CDR1 is SGHVS and CDR2 is FQNEAQ in the germline V gene. CDR3 nucleotides: TGTGCCAGCAGACCAGGACAGGGGATAGGTCAGCCCCAGCATTTT. Encoded protein: CASRPGQGIGQPQHF.

This clonotype was seen more than once but under ten times. The chain carries TRBV5-1 and TRBJ1-4; D is uncertain. Germline lookup yields CDR1 SGHRS and CDR2 YFSETQ. V shed 0 bases and J shed 0 bases, with 12 bases lying between them. This CDR3 spans 17 amino acids. The CDR3 coding sequence is TGCGCCAGCAGCTTGGAGGGCAGAAGGACAACTAATGAAAAACTGTTTTTT. It translates to CASSLEGRRTTNEKLFF.

This clonotype was detected ten times or more. The chain is built from TRBV24-1 and TRBJ2-5, with a possible D match to TRBD1 (6 bases). Trimming took 2 bases from V and 4 from J, leaving 7 bases between them. The CDR3 has 13 amino acids. Germline V lookup: CDR1 KGHDR, CDR2 SFDVKD. CDR3: CATSDWTAETQYF. The CDR3 DNA is TGTGCCACCAGTGATTGGACAGCAGAGACCCAGTACTTC.

Only a few counts were recorded for this clonotype. The V and J genes are TRBV5-1 and TRBJ1-2, with D uncertain. CDR3 length: 14 amino acids. Trimming left V 0 bases short and J 4 bases short, with 10 bases between. Germline CDR1 is SGHRS and CDR2 is YFSETQ. The CDR3 DNA sequence: TGCGCCAGCAGCTTGGCCCGGGGATTCTATGGCTACACCTTC. The encoded protein is CASSLARGFYGYTF.

The chain combines TRBV5-1 with TRBJ2-6; possibly TRBD1 for D (5 bases). This CDR3 comprises 18 residues. CDR1 and CDR2 (germline): SGHRS, YFSETQ. V lost 2 bases, J lost 0 bases, and 15 bases lay in between. Written as DNA, the CDR3 is TGCGCCAGCAGCTTTGTGGGGCTGGGTAGCTCTGGGGCCAACGTCCTGACTTTC. Translating gives CASSFVGLGSSGANVLTF. Combining the CDR3 with reference TRBV5-1 and TRBJ2-6 gives the whole variable domain KAGVTQTPRYLIKTRGQQVTLSCSPISGHRSVSWYQQTPGQGLQFLFEYFSETQRNKGNFPGRFSGRQFSNSRSEMNVSTLELGDSALYLCASSFVGLGSSGANVLTFGAGSRLTVL.

Only one count was recorded for this clonotype. Germline is not matched at one junction end, which may reflect a read error. The J gene is TRBJ1-1, the V gene TRBV7-2; D is uncertain. The CDR3 has 15 amino acids. From germline, CDR1 is SGHTA and CDR2 FQGNSA. The CDR3 DNA reads TGTGCCAGCAGCGACCATCAGGTAATGAACACTGAAGCTTTATTT. This encodes CASSDHQVMNTEALF.

This clonotype was counted only a few times. The genes are TRBV6-5 and TRBJ1-6; TRBD1 matches at 9 bases. The ends lost 4 bases at V and 10 bases at J; junction bases unmatched: 11. Germline loops: CDR1 MNHEY, CDR2 SVGAGI. The CDR3 has 16 amino acids. As DNA, the CDR3 is TGTGCCAGCAGTTTAGAACCGGGACAGGGTGTATCACCCCTCCACTTT. As protein: CASSLEPGQGVSPLHF.

Written as DNA, the CDR3 is TGTGCCAGCAGCCTAGGACAGCTCTTCGAGACCCAGTACTTC. Translation: CASSLGQLFETQYF. The chain is built from TRBV7-6 and TRBJ2-5; maybe TRBD1 (6 bases). Trimming stripped 5 bases from V and 5 bases from J, with 15 bases between. The CDR3 loop spans 14 amino acids. Germline V CDR1 and CDR2: SGHVS, FNYEAQ.

This clonotype was observed a handful of times. The rearrangement uses TRBV2 and TRBJ2-1; 9 nucleotides align to TRBD2. CDR3 length equals 15 residues. Trimming cost V 8 bases and J 3 bases; bases outside gene matches: 8. CDR1 SNHLY and CDR2 FYNNEI come from the germline V gene. CDR3 nucleotide sequence: TGTGCCAGCTCCGGGGCGGGGGGGCTCTACAATGAGCAGTTCTTC. Its translation: CASSGAGGLYNEQFF.

The chain recombines TRBV6-4 with TRBJ1-5; D is possibly TRBD1 (5 bases). Trimming shortened V by 6 bases and J by 1 base, and 13 bases separated the two germline ends. The germline V gene has CDR1 MRHNA and CDR2 SNTAGT. CDR3 size: 15 residues. The CDR3 DNA reads TGTGCCAGCAGGACAGACCCCCGGAGCAATCAGCCCCAGCATTTT. Residues: CASRTDPRSNQPQHF.

The chain recombines TRBV29-1 with TRBJ2-3; D remains unclear. From germline, CDR1 is SQVTM and CDR2 ANQGSEA. V was clipped by 5 bases and J by 4 bases, with 10 bases between them. The CDR3 contains 12 residues. In DNA, the CDR3 is TGCAGCGTTAGACTGGATGCAGATACGCAGTATTTT. Its protein is CSVRLDADTQYF.

This clonotype was counted between two and nine times. The chain recombines TRBV18 with TRBJ1-1; tentative D call: TRBD1 (5 bases). Germline CDR1 is KGHSH and CDR2 is LQKENI. Trimming left V 0 bases short and J 4 bases short, with 15 bases between. This CDR3 comprises 16 residues. The CDR3: CASSPPRGRVSTEAFF. CDR3 DNA sequence: TGTGCCAGCTCACCACCGAGGGGAAGAGTAAGCACTGAAGCTTTCTTT.

This clonotype was picked up a small number of times. This chain connects TRBV6-6 to TRBJ1-2; tentatively, D is TRBD1 (6 bases). CDR1 is MNHNY and CDR2 is SVGAGI in the germline V gene (reference sequence). This CDR3 is 13 amino acids long. V was clipped by 10 bases and J by 6 bases, with 18 bases between them. This chain's CDR3 is CATPTGISDGYTF. The CDR3 nucleotides read TGTGCCACCCCAACAGGGATCTCGGATGGCTACACCTTC.

This chain links TRBV7-6 with TRBJ2-1; 7 positions match TRBD1. Trimming at V came to 5 bases and at J to 0 bases, leaving 7 bases not matched to a gene. The length of the CDR3 is 16 residues. The germline V gene has CDR1 SGHVS and CDR2 FNYEAQ. The CDR3 loop reads CASSLGQASSYNEQFF. CDR3 nucleotide sequence: TGTGCCAGCAGCCTCGGACAGGCCAGCTCCTACAATGAGCAGTTCTTC.

This clonotype was observed a handful of times. This chain connects TRBV5-8 to TRBJ2-1; D is unresolved. The CDR3 is 16 amino acids. Trimming shortened V by 4 bases and J by 0 bases, and 14 bases separated the two germline ends. The germline V gene encodes CDR1 SGHTS and CDR2 YDEGEE. The CDR3, as DNA: TGTGCCAGCAGCCCCATCGGATTAAGCTCCTACAATGAGCAGTTCTTC. Residues: CASSPIGLSSYNEQFF.

The sample holds a few counts of this clonotype. This sequence joins TRBV29-1 and TRBJ1-2; no clear D gene. V lost 7 bases, J lost 4 bases, and 10 bases lay in between. Per germline, CDR1 SQVTM and CDR2 ANQGSEA. The CDR3 loop spans 11 amino acids. The CDR3 is CSAPFLYGYTF. The DNA for the CDR3 is TGCAGCGCCCCATTCCTCTATGGCTACACCTTC.

This clonotype turned up a few times. This sequence joins TRBV7-2 and TRBJ1-5; possibly TRBD1 for D (6 bases). The V and J ends lost 1 base and 0 bases respectively, with 13 bases between them. Germline values: CDR1 SGHTA, CDR2 FQGNSA. This CDR3 is built from 17 residues. The CDR3 is CASSLVGGGDSNQPQHF. The CDR3 DNA reads as TGTGCCAGCAGCTTAGTAGGGGGAGGCGATAGCAATCAGCCCCAGCATTTT.

At least ten counts were recorded for this clonotype. V and J are TRBV6-5 and TRBJ2-6; the D is unclear. Germline CDR1 MNHEY, CDR2 SVGAGI. V was clipped by 4 bases and J by 3 bases, with 4 bases between them. This CDR3 region has 13 residues. As DNA, the CDR3 is TGTGCCAGCAGTTTTGTTGGGGCCAACGTCCTGACTTTC. Translation: CASSFVGANVLTF.

Notes on this clonotype: This may be a read error: a much more frequent sequence differs by one nucleotide. CDR3 sequence: CASILGEAGEQYF. CDR3 DNA sequence: TGTGCCAGCATCTTAGGGGAGGCGGGCGAGCAGTACTTC. The V gene is TRBV4-2, the J gene TRBJ2-7, with D possibly TRBD2 on 6 matching bases. With 7 bases removed from V and 6 bases from J, the gap between germline ends came to 16 bases. The CDR3 spans 13 residues. Germline V gene data show CDR1 as LGHNA and CDR2 as YNFKEQ.

This clonotype was seen more than once but under ten times. The CDR3 coding sequence is TGCGCCAGCAGATCATCGGGCAGGGTGATTGGCACTGAAGCTTTCTTT. The encoded protein is CASRSSGRVIGTEAFF. The genes are TRBV5-1 and TRBJ1-1, with D possibly being TRBD1 (5 bases). V dropped 5 bases and J dropped 4 bases, with 21 bases sitting between them. The CDR3 runs to 16 residues. Germline V gene sequence: CDR1 SGHRS, CDR2 YFSETQ. Full variable domain (missing parts from reference TRBV5-1 and TRBJ1-1): KAGVTQTPRYLIKTRGQQVTLSCSPISGHRSVSWYQQTPGQGLQFLFEYFSETQRNKGNFPGRFSGRQFSNSRSEMNVSTLELGDSALYLCASRSSGRVIGTEAFFGQGTRLTVV.

This clonotype came up a few times. The chain combines TRBV4-3 with TRBJ2-5, with TRBD1 as a possible D gene (8 bases). The germline V gene has CDR1 LGHNA and CDR2 YSLEER. Trimming took off 0 bases at V and 9 bases at J, with 17 bases between the two ends. The CDR3 runs 15 residues. The CDR3 bases are TGCGCCAGCAGCCAAGATTGGCAGGGGGCGGGGGCCCAGTACTTC. Translation: CASSQDWQGAGAQYF.

V and J are TRBV4-1 and TRBJ1-5; TRBD1 is a possible D gene (5 bases). There are 14 residues in the CDR3. Germline V lookup: CDR1 MGHRA, CDR2 YSYEKL. The V end was cut by 6 bases, the J end by 4 bases, with 13 bases between. CDR3 residues: CASRIGGGNQPQHF. The CDR3 DNA reads as TGCGCCAGCAGGATCGGGGGAGGGAATCAGCCCCAGCATTTT.

V usage is TRBV4-2 and J usage is TRBJ2-7; no clear D gene. Germline V lookup: CDR1 LGHNA, CDR2 YNFKEQ. The CDR3 totals 18 residues. Trimming stripped 3 bases from V and 0 bases from J, with 21 bases between. DNA for the CDR3: TGTGCCAGCAGCCACCAAGGCATTAACCTACTCAGCTCCTACGAGCAGTACTTC. It yields the protein CASSHQGINLLSSYEQYF.

The chain carries TRBV20-1 and TRBJ2-5; D possibly corresponds to TRBD2 (5 bases). CDR3 length: 14 residues. Germline CDR1 DFQATT, CDR2 SNEGSKA (reference sequence). Trimming removed 3 bases from V and 2 bases from J, with 13 bases in between. The CDR3 is CSARLYGVQETQYF. The DNA of the CDR3 is TGCAGTGCTAGGTTGTACGGGGTACAAGAGACCCAGTACTTC.

This clonotype was seen many times. The chain is built from TRBV7-2 and TRBJ2-1, with TRBD2 matching over 8 bases. CDR1 and CDR2 from the germline V gene are SGHTA and FQGNSA. Trimming removed 5 bases from V and 7 bases from J; junction bases left unmatched: 10. The CDR3 totals 15 residues. The CDR3 reads CASSLRLAGSNEQFF. The CDR3 bases are TGTGCCAGCAGCCTTAGGTTAGCGGGGAGTAATGAGCAGTTCTTC.

The sample holds a few counts of this clonotype. This chain links TRBV5-1 with TRBJ2-3, with TRBD1 matching 9 bases. Losses at the gene ends were 4 bases for V and 0 bases for J; bases not matched to a gene: 3. Germline assignment: CDR1 SGHRS and CDR2 YFSETQ. The length of the CDR3 is 15 residues. Written as DNA, the CDR3 is TGCGCCAGCAGCCCGGGGACAGGGAGCACAGATACGCAGTATTTT. Translation gives CASSPGTGSTDTQYF.